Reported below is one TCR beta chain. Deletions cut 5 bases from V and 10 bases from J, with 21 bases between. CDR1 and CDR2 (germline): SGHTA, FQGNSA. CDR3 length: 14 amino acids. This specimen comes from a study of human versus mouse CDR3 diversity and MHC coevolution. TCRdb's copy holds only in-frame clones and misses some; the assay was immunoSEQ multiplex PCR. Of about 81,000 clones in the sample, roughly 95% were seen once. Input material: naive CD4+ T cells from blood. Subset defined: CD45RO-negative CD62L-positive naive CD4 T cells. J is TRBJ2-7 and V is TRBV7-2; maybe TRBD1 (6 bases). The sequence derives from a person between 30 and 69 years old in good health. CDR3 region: CASSPQPYGTTQYF. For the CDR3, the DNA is TGTGCCAGCAGCCCTCAACCGTACGGGACAACTCAGTACTTC.